Reported below is one TCR beta chain. Germline-derived CDR1 and CDR2 are LGHNA and YNFKEQ. The CDR3 covers 14 residues. V was clipped by 0 bases and J by 5 bases, with 10 bases between them. The repertoire was sequenced with immunoSEQ multiplex PCR; TCRdb's copy has only in-frame clones and lacks some. The sample carries approximately 74,000 clones, 79% recorded once. This specimen comes from a study of blood T cell repertoires in COVID-19. Input material: peripheral blood. This TCR was recovered from a man aged 55 to 70 with acute or convalescent COVID-19. The rearrangement uses TRBV4-2 and TRBJ2-5; weak D call: TRBD2 (6 bases). The chain's CDR3 is CASSQETRGETQYF. CDR3 coding DNA: TGTGCCAGCAGCCAAGAAACACGGGGGGAGACCCAGTACTTC.